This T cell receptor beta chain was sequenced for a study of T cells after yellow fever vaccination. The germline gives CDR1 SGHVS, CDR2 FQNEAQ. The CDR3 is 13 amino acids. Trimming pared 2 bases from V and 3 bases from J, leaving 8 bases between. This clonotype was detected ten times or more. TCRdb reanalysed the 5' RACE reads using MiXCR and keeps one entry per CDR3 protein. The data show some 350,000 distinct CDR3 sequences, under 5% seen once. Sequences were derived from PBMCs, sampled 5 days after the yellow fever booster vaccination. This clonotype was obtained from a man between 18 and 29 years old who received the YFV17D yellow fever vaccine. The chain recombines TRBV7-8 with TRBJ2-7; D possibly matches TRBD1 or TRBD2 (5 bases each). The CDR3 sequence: CASSLRDGYEQYF. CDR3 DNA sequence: TGTGCCAGCAGCTTACGGGACGGCTACGAGCAGTACTTC.